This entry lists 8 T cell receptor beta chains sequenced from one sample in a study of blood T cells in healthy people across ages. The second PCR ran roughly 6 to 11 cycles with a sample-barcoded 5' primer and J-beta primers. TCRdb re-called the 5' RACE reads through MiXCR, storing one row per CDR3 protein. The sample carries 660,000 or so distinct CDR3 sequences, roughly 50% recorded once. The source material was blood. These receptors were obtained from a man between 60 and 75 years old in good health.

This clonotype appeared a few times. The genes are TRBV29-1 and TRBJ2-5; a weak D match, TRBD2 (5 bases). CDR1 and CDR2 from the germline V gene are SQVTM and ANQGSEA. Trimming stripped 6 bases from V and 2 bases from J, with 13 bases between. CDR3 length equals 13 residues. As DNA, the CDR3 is TGCAGCGTCCTTCCCCGGGGACAAGAGACCCAGTACTTC. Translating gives CSVLPRGQETQYF.

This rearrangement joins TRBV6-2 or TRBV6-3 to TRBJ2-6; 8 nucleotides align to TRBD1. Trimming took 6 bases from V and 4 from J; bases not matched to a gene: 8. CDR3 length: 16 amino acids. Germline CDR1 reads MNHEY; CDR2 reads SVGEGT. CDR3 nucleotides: TGTGCCAGCAGCAAGACAGGGGTAGCAGGGGCCAACGTCCTGACTTTC. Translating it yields CASSKTGVAGANVLTF.

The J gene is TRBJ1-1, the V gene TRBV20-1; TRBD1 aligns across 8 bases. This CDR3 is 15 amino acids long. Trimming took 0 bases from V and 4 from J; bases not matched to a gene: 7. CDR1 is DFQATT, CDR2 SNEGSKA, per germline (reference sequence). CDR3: CSARDNEQGGTEAFF. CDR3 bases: TGCAGTGCTAGAGATAATGAACAGGGGGGCACTGAAGCTTTCTTT.

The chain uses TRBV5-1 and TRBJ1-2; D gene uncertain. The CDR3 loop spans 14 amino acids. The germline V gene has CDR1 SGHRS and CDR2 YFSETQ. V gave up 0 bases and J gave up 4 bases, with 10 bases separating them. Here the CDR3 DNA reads TGCGCCAGCAGCTTGGAGGGCAGAGGCTATGGCTACACCTTC. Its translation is CASSLEGRGYGYTF. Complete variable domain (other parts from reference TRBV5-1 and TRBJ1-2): KAGVTQTPRYLIKTRGQQVTLSCSPISGHRSVSWYQQTPGQGLQFLFEYFSETQRNKGNFPGRFSGRQFSNSRSEMNVSTLELGDSALYLCASSLEGRGYGYTFGSGTRLTVV.

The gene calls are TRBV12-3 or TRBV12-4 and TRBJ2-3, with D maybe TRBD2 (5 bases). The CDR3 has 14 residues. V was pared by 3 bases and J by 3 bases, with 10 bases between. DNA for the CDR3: TGTGCCAGCAGTTTTTCCGGGGTTACAGATACGCAGTATTTT. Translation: CASSFSGVTDTQYF.

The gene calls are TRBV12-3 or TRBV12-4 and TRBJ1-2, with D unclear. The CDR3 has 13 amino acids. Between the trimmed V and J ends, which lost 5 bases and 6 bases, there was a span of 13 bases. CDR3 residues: CASSARAQNGYTF. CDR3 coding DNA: TGTGCCAGCAGTGCCCGGGCCCAGAATGGCTACACCTTC.

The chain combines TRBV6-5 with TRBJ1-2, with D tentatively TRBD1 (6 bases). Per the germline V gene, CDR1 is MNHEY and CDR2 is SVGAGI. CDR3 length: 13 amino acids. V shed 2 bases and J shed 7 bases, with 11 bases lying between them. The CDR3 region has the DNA TGTGCCAGCAGTTACCCGGACAGCGGTGGCTACACCTTC. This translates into CASSYPDSGGYTF.

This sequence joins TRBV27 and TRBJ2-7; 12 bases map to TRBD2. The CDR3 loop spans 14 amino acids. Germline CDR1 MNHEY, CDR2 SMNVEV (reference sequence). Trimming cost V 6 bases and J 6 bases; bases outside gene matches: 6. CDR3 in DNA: TGTGCCAGCAGCGCGACTAGCGGGAGTTTCGAGCAGTACTTC. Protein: CASSATSGSFEQYF.